Following are 12 T cell receptor beta chains from one sample sequenced in a study of Ad26.COV2.S vaccination and SARS-CoV-2 variants. Profiling relied on immunoSEQ multiplex PCR, and the TCRdb table lists in-frame clones only, not all of them. The table shows about 480,000 clones, with around nine tenths occurring only once. Treatment described: around 19 received Ad26.COV2.S at low or high dose, single or two shots; roughly 5 received placebo; per-sample allocation not given. Collection of the samples took place on day 63 after the first injection of vaccine or placebo. The sequences come from peripheral blood, collected in a trial of Ad26.COV2.S vaccine versus placebo. The receptors stem from a person aged 18-65 years who received the Ad26.COV2.S COVID-19 vaccine or a placebo.

The chain has TRBV5-4 and TRBJ2-5, with 14 bases fitting TRBD2. The germline gives CDR1 SGHNT, CDR2 YYREEE (reference sequence). Trimming took 3 bases from V and 4 from J; bases not matched to a gene: 5. The CDR3 length is 16 residues. The CDR3 loop is CASSWAGTSGGETQYF. The CDR3 bases are TGTGCCAGCAGCTGGGCCGGGACTAGCGGGGGAGAGACCCAGTACTTC.

This clone came up many times. This chain links TRBV6-1 with TRBJ2-7, with 9 bases matching TRBD2. This CDR3 spans 16 amino acids. In germline, CDR1 is MNHNS, CDR2 SASEGT. The V segment lost 2 bases and the J segment 5 bases; nucleotides outside the gene matches: 10. The chain's CDR3 is CASSESRASGTNEQYF. In DNA, the CDR3 is TGTGCCAGCAGTGAAAGTCGGGCTAGCGGGACGAACGAGCAGTACTTC.

Points on this clone: The sample contains more than one DNA sequence encoding this CDR3. The chain couples TRBV5-1 to TRBJ2-1; 10 nucleotides agree with TRBD2. The V gene's germline CDR1 is SGHRS and CDR2 YFSETQ. This CDR3 is 16 amino acids long. With 0 bases clipped from V and 8 bases from J, the junction kept 8 bases outside the gene matches. CDR3 sequence (DNA): TGCGCCAGCAGCTTGGGCGGGCTAGCGGGAGTGGATGAGCAGTTCTTC. This translates into CASSLGGLAGVDEQFF.

This chain connects TRBV5-1 to TRBJ2-7, with TRBD2 identical over 7 bases. Per the germline V gene, CDR1 is SGHRS and CDR2 is YFSETQ. The CDR3 contains 16 residues. V dropped 0 bases and J dropped 1; count of bases not matched to a gene: 7. This CDR3 is CASSLEGLPKSYEQYF. In DNA, the CDR3 is TGCGCCAGCAGCTTGGAGGGACTACCCAAATCCTACGAGCAGTACTTC. Complete variable domain (other parts from reference TRBV5-1 and TRBJ2-7): KAGVTQTPRYLIKTRGQQVTLSCSPISGHRSVSWYQQTPGQGLQFLFEYFSETQRNKGNFPGRFSGRQFSNSRSEMNVSTLELGDSALYLCASSLEGLPKSYEQYFGPGTRLTVT.

The rearrangement joins TRBV19 to TRBJ1-1; D might be TRBD1 (5 bases). Germline-derived CDR1 and CDR2 are LNHDA and SQIVND (reference sequence). The CDR3 is 14 residues long. The V and J ends lost 5 bases and 0 bases respectively, with 10 bases between them. The CDR3 bases are TGTGCCAGTAGTCCCAGGGTTATGAACACTGAAGCTTTCTTT. This gives the protein CASSPRVMNTEAFF. The variable domain in full, completed from reference TRBV19 and TRBJ1-1, reads DGGITQSPKYLFRKEGQNVTLSCEQNLNHDAMYWYRQDPGQGLRLIYYSQIVNDFQKGDIAEGYSVSREKKESFPLTVTSAQKNPTAFYLCASSPRVMNTEAFFGQGTRLTVV.

The chain employs TRBV7-2 and TRBJ1-4; D uncertain. The CDR3 has 12 amino acids. V lost 5 bases and J lost 7, with 8 bases in between. CDR1 is SGHTA and CDR2 is FQGNSA in the germline V gene. CDR3 DNA: TGTGCCAGCAGCCCAGTTGGTGAAAAACTGTTTTTT. Its translation: CASSPVGEKLFF.

The J gene is TRBJ1-6, the V gene TRBV30; D is unclear. CDR3 length: 13 residues. CDR1 is GTSNPN, CDR2 SVGIG, per germline (reference sequence). V was trimmed by 3 bases and J by 6 bases, leaving 9 bases between them. The CDR3, as DNA: TGTGCCTGGAGCGAGGGTGTTAATTCACCCCTCCACTTT. This gives the protein CAWSEGVNSPLHF.

V gene TRBV7-6 combines with J gene TRBJ1-5; the D gene is possibly TRBD1 (5 bases). CDR1 and CDR2 (germline): SGHVS, FNYEAQ. Trimming took 3 bases from V and 5 from J, leaving 8 bases between them. This CDR3 has 13 amino acids. CDR3 DNA sequence: TGTGCCAGCAGCTTCGACAGTGATCAGCCCCAGCATTTT. Residues: CASSFDSDQPQHF. Combining the CDR3 with reference TRBV7-6 and TRBJ1-5 gives the whole variable domain GAGVSQSPRYKVTKRGQDVALRCDPISGHVSLYWYRQALGQGPEFLTYFNYEAQQDKSGLPNDRFSAERPEGSISTLTIQRTEQRDSAMYRCASSFDSDQPQHFGDGTRLSIL.

This clone appeared once. The chain couples TRBV7-8 to TRBJ2-3; D gene ambiguous. CDR3 length: 14 amino acids. Germline CDR1 SGHVS, CDR2 FQNEAQ. Trimming left V 2 bases short and J 6 bases short, with 12 bases between. The CDR3: CASSLNAVSDTQYF. The DNA for the CDR3 is TGTGCCAGCAGCTTAAATGCAGTGTCTGATACGCAGTATTTT.

This clone turned up a few times. CDR3 in amino acids: CASTGQGGHGYTF. The CDR3, as DNA: TGTGCCTCCACGGGGCAGGGAGGGCATGGCTACACCTTC. The V and J genes are TRBV30 and TRBJ1-2; D perhaps matches TRBD1 (5 bases). The CDR3 extends over 13 amino acids. CDR1 and CDR2 from the germline V gene are GTSNPN and SVGIG (reference sequence). Trimming removed 7 bases from V and 6 bases from J, with 18 bases in between.

J is TRBJ2-1 and V is TRBV6-2 or TRBV6-3; 9 bases align to TRBD2. Looked up from germline, CDR1 is MNHEY and CDR2 is SVGEGT. This CDR3 comprises 14 residues. Germline trimming cut 6 bases from V and 6 bases from J; bases unmatched to any gene: 6. CDR3 sequence: CASSISGSGNEQFF. CDR3 in DNA: TGTGCCAGCAGCATTAGCGGGAGTGGCAATGAGCAGTTCTTC.

A single count supports this clone. J is TRBJ2-7 and V is TRBV28, with D possibly TRBD1 on 6 matching bases. From germline, CDR1 is MDHEN and CDR2 SYDVKM. The CDR3 loop spans 12 amino acids. Trimming took 8 bases from V and 3 from J, leaving 11 bases between them. The CDR3 reads CASLGRGYEQYF. As DNA, the CDR3 is TGTGCCAGCCTCGGCAGGGGCTACGAGCAGTACTTC.